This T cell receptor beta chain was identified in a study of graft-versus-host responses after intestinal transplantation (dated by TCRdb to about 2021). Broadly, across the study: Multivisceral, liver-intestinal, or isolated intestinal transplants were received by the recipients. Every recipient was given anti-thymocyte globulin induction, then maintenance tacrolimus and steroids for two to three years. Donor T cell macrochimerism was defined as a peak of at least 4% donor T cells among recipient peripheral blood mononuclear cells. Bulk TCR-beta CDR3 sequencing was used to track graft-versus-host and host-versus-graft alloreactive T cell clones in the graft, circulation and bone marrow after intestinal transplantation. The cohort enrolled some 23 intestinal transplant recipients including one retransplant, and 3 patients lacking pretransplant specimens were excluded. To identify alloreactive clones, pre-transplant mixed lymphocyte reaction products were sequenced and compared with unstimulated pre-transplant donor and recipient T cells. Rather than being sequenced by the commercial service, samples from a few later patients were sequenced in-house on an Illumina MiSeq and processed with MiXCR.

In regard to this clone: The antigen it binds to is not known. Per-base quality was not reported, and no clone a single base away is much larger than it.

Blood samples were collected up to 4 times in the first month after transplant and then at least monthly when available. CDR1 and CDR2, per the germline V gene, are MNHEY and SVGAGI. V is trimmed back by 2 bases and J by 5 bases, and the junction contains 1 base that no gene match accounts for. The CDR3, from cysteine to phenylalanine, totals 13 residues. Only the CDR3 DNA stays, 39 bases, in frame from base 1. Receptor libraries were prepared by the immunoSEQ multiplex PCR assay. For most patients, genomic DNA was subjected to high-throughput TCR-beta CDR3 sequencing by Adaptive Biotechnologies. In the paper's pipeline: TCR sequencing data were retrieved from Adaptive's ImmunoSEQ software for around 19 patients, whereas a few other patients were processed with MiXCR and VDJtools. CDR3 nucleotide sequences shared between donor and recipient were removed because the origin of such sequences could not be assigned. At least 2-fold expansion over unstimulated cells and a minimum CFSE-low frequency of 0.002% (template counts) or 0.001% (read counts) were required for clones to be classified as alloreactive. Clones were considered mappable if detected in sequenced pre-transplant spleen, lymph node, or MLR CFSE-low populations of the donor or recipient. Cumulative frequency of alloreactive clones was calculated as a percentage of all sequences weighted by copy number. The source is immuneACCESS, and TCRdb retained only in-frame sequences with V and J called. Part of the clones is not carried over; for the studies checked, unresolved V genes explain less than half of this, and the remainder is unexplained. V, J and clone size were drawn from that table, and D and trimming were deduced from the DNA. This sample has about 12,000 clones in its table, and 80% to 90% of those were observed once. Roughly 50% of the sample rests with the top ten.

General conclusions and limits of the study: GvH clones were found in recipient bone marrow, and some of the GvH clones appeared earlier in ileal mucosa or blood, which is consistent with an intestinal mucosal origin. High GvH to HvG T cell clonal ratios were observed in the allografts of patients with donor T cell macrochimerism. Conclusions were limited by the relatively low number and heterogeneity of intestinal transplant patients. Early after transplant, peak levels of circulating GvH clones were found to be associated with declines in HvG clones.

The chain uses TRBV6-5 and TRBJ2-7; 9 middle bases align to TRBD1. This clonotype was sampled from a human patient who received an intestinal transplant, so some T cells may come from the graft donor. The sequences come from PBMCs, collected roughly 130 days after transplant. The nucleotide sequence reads TGTGCCAGCAGTTACGGGACAGGGAACGAGCAGTACTTC. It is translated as CASSYGTGNEQYF.